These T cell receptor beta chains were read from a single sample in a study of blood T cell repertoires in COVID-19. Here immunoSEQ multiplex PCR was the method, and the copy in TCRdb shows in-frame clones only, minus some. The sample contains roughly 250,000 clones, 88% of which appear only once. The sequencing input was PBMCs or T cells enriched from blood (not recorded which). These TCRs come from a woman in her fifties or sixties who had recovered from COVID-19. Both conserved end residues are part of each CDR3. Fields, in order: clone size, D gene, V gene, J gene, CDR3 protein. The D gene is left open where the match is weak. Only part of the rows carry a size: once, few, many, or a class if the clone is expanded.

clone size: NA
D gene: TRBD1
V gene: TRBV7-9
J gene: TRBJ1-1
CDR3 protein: CASSFSDRGNTEAFF

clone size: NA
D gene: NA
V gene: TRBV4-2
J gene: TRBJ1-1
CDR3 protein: CASSQVLTPNTEAFF

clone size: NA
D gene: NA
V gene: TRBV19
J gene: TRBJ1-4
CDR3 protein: CASTQRGGRGANEKLFF

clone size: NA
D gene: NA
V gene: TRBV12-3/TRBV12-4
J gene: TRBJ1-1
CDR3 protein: CASKGGGLAFF

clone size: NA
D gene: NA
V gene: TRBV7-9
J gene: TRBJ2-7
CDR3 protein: CASSLINYEQYF

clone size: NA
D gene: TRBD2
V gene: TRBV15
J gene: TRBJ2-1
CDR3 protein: CATSSPGLVANEQFF

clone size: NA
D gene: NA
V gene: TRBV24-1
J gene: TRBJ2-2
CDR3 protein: CATSDAQGTTGELFF

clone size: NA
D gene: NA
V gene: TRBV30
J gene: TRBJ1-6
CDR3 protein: CAWRVGASYSPLHF

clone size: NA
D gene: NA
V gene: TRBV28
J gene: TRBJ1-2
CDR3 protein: CASSSPTAPYGYTF

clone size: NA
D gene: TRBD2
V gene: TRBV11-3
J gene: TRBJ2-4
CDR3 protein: CASSIGLAGVGGTKNIQYF

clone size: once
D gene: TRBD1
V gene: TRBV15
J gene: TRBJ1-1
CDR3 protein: CAAGLGGTGEKAFF

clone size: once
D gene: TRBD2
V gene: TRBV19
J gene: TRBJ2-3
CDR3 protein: CASSATSGSLTDTQYF

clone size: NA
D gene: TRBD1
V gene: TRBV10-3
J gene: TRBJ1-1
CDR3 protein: CAISDPTGYNTEAFF

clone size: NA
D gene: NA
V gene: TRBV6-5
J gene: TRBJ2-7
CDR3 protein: CASSYGSGEQYF

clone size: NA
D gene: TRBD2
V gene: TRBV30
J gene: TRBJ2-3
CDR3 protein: CAFTLAGGRDTQYF

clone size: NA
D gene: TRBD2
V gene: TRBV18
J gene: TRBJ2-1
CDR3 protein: CASSPGTSGANNEQFF